This T cell receptor (beta chain) was sequenced in a study of blood T cell repertoires in COVID-19. Looking at the study overall: The United States, Italy and Spain provided the acute and convalescent COVID-19 samples. Sample material is recorded as cDNA or gDNA derived from T cells, B-cell-depleted T cells, or PBMCs.

This CDR3 has 16 residues. V shed 2 bases, J shed 2 bases, and the junction held 5 bases outside the gene matches. CDR1 MDHEN and CDR2 SYDVKM come from the germline V gene. Under the authors' procedure: Using reference gene primer amplification, nucleated cell counts were estimated. Repertoires were generated with immunoSEQ multiplex PCR, while TCRdb's copy carries only in-frame clones and drops some. D and trimming were read from the DNA, whereas the V and J calls and clone size are those reported in that table. This table holds 250,000 to 300,000 clones, approximately 85% found once. A single count supports this clone.

The V call is TRBV28, the J call TRBJ1-5; 8 bases fit TRBD1. This clonotype originated in a man in his forties or fifties with active or convalescent COVID-19. The specimen sequenced was peripheral blood. The CDR3 region is CASSLVQGQGNQPQHF. Written as DNA, the CDR3 is TGTGCCAGCAGTTTAGTTCAGGGACAGGGCAATCAGCCCCAGCATTTT.